This TCR beta chain appears in the sequencing data of a study of tumor-infiltrating lymphocytes in oesophageal squamous cell carcinoma. MiXCR was run by TCRdb on the reads, yielding one entry per CDR3 protein. Of about 12,000 distinct CDR3 sequences listed, roughly 60% were seen once; the top ten hold around three fifths. Inclusive of both ends, the CDR3 amounts to 17 amino acids. Germline V CDR1 and CDR2: SGHVS, FQNEAQ. The sample holds many counts of this clonotype. The conserved final phenylalanine or tryptophan is absent from the CDR3, which likely points to a read error. No DNA is shown, since the ends of the CDR3 on it are uncertain; the CDR3 is the one TCRdb lists.

The genes are TRBV7-8 and TRBJ2-7; no DNA check was done on the table's D call, TRBD1. Sequenced sample: blood. This clonotype was obtained from a female donor with esophageal squamous cell carcinoma. CDR3 region: CASSVTGEGAYGYTFGS.